The entry below describes one T cell receptor beta chain. As yet, its antigen is unknown. The data derive from a study of vaccination effects on CD4 cells after COVID-19. Study results and limitations: Small numbers of convalescent patients limited the study. It also lacked early post-infection timepoints.

Assay: immunoSEQ multiplex PCR; the TCRdb copy retains only in-frame clones and omits some. Of 30,000 to 35,000 clones detected, just under 75% appear once; the ten largest clones hold 14% to 15%. Trimming left V 9 bases short and J 6 bases short, with 15 bases between. Germline loops: CDR1 LNHDA, CDR2 SQIVND (reference sequence). This CDR3 is 12 amino acids long. It was after approximately 11 days of culture that CD4+ T cells were isolated. Subjects were given two BNT162b2 or mRNA-1273 vaccine doses. Nucleocapsid antibody tests were negative, and the vaccine recipients had no prior SARS-CoV-2 infection. IL-2 medium supplanted half the medium on days 3 and 7.

Sequenced here: CD4+ T cells from PBMCs cultured without peptide, sampled after COVID-19 vaccination. The receptor comes from a human donor who received a COVID-19 vaccine. This chain joins TRBV19 and TRBJ2-7, with D unresolved. CDR3 DNA: TGTGCCAGCGGGTCCCGGGCCGCCGAGCAGTACTTC. This gives the protein CASGSRAAEQYF.